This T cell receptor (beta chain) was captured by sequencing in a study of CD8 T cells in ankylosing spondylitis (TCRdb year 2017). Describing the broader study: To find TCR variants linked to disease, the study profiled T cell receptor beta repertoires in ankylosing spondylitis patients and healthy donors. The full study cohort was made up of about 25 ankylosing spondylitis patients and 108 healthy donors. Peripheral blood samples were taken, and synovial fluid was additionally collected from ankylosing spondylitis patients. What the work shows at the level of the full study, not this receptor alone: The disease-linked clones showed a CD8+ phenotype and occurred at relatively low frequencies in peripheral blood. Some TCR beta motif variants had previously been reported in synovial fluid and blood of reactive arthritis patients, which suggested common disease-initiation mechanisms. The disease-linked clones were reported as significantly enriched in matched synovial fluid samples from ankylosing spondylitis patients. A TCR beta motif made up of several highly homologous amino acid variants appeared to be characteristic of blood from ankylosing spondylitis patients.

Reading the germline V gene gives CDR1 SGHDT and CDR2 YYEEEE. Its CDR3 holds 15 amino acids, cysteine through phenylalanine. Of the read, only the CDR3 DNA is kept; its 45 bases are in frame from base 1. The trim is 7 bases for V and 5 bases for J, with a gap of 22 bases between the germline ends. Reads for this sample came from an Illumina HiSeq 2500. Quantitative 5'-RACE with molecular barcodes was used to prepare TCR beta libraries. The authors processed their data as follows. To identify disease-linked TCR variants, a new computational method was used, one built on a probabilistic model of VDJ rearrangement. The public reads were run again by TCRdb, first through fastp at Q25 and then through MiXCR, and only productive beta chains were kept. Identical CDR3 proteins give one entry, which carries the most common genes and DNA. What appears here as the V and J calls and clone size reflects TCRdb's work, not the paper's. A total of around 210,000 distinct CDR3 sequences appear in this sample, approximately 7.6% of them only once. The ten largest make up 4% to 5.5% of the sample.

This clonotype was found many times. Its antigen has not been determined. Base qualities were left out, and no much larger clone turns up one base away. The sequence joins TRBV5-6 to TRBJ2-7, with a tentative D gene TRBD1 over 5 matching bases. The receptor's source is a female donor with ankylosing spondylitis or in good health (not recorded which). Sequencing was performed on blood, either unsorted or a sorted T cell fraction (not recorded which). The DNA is TGTGCCAGCCGCCCCCGACAGATGCTAAGGGACGAGCAGTACTTC. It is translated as CASRPRQMLRDEQYF.